These T cell receptor beta chains were read from a single sample in a study of cytotoxic CD8 clonotypes in ibrutinib-treated CLL. Assay used: immunoSEQ multiplex PCR; TCRdb lists only in-frame clones, some missing. The data hold 160,000 or so clones, with 81% observed a single time. Source: PBMCs, taken after 12 months of ibrutinib treatment. The source is a human donor with chronic lymphocytic leukemia. The CDR3 runs from the conserved cysteine through the conserved F or W. The order of the fields is clone size, J gene, D gene, V gene, CDR3 DNA, CDR3 protein. The D gene is left open where the match is weak. For some rows the clone size is stated as once, few or many, or as a class when expanded; others skip it.

size: few
J: TRBJ1-5
D: TRBD1
V: TRBV7-2
DNA: TGTGCCAGCAGTTCAGGGGGGTGGCAGCCCCAGCATTTT
CDR3: CASSSGGWQPQHF

size: NA
J: TRBJ2-1
D: NA
V: TRBV4-3
DNA: TGCGCCAGCAGCCATCTGAGACTAGGATCCCACAATGAGCAGTTCTTC
CDR3: CASSHLRLGSHNEQFF

size: NA
J: TRBJ2-3
D: TRBD2
V: TRBV5-1
DNA: TGCGCCAGCAGCTCAAGGGCTAGCGGGAGTCTAGGGTGGGATACGCAGTATTTT
CDR3: CASSSRASGSLGWDTQYF

size: once
J: TRBJ1-4
D: TRBD1
V: TRBV5-4
DNA: TGTGCCAGCAGCGCTAGACAGGGGGACGAAAAACTGTTTTTT
CDR3: CASSARQGDEKLFF

size: NA
J: TRBJ2-1
D: NA
V: TRBV28
DNA: TGTGCCAGCAGTACTTTGAATGAGCAGTTCTTC
CDR3: CASSTLNEQFF

size: NA
J: TRBJ1-2
D: TRBD1
V: TRBV25-1
DNA: TGTGCCAGCAGCGCTTTAAGGGACAGGGGAGCGAGAGGCTACACCTTC
CDR3: CASSALRDRGARGYTF

size: NA
J: TRBJ1-1
D: TRBD1
V: TRBV18
DNA: TGTGCCAGCTCGCTAGGACAGGGGACGAACACTGAAGCTTTCTTT
CDR3: CASSLGQGTNTEAFF

size: NA
J: TRBJ2-1
D: NA
V: TRBV28
DNA: TGTGCCAGCACCGTATCCACGGCTGGGTCCTACAATGAGCAGTTCTTC
CDR3: CASTVSTAGSYNEQFF

size: NA
J: TRBJ1-4
D: NA
V: TRBV7-3
DNA: TGTGCCAGCAGCTTCGGTATAGAACGCTTTAATGAAAAACTGTTTTTT
CDR3: CASSFGIERFNEKLFF

size: once
J: TRBJ1-6
D: NA
V: TRBV7-2
DNA: TGTGCCAGCAGCGCCGAGGCTTATAATTCACCCCTCCACTTT
CDR3: CASSAEAYNSPLHF

size: NA
J: TRBJ1-2
D: NA
V: TRBV5-8
DNA: TGTGCCAGCAGCCTGGTGGGGGCTAGCTATGGCTACACCTTC
CDR3: CASSLVGASYGYTF

size: NA
J: TRBJ1-1
D: TRBD1
V: TRBV5-5
DNA: TGTGCCAGCAGCGAACGAGGGGACAGGGGGAACTTACTCACTGAAGCTTTCTTT
CDR3: CASSERGDRGNLLTEAFF

size: once
J: TRBJ1-3
D: TRBD1
V: TRBV15
DNA: TGTGCCACCAGCAGAGGGACAGGCAGCTCTGGAAACACCATATATTTT
CDR3: CATSRGTGSSGNTIYF

size: NA
J: TRBJ2-3
D: TRBD2
V: TRBV19
DNA: TGTGCCAGTAGTAGAACCGGGACTAGCGGGGTTACAGATACGCAGTATTTT
CDR3: CASSRTGTSGVTDTQYF

size: NA
J: TRBJ2-2
D: NA
V: TRBV19
DNA: TGTGCCAGTGCCAGCGGTCTCGCGAACACCGGGGAGCTGTTTTTT
CDR3: CASASGLANTGELFF

size: NA
J: TRBJ1-6
D: NA
V: TRBV27
DNA: TGTGCCAGCAGAACGGACAGCTCCTATAATTCACCCCTCCACTTT
CDR3: CASRTDSSYNSPLHF

size: few
J: TRBJ1-2
D: NA
V: TRBV7-9
DNA: TGTGCCAGCAGCTTCCAGGGAGGTGGCTACACCTTC
CDR3: CASSFQGGGYTF

size: NA
J: TRBJ2-7
D: NA
V: TRBV7-3
DNA: TGTGCCAGCAGCGCGGGACAGCGCTACGAGCAGTACTTC
CDR3: CASSAGQRYEQYF

size: few
J: TRBJ1-2
D: NA
V: TRBV28
DNA: TGTGCCAGCAGTTTAGCGGCGGCAGGGAACTATGGCTACACCTTC
CDR3: CASSLAAAGNYGYTF

size: once
J: TRBJ2-6
D: NA
V: TRBV5-6
DNA: TGTGCCAGCAGCTTGGCGTTAGCTGGGGCCAACGTCCTGACTTTC
CDR3: CASSLALAGANVLTF

size: NA
J: TRBJ1-2
D: NA
V: TRBV2
DNA: TGTGCCAGCAGTCCATCAAACTATGGCTACACCTTC
CDR3: CASSPSNYGYTF

size: NA
J: TRBJ2-1
D: NA
V: TRBV10-3
DNA: TGTGCCATCAGTAGAGGCTCAGACCCCTACAATGAGCAGTTCTTC
CDR3: CAISRGSDPYNEQFF

size: NA
J: TRBJ1-2
D: NA
V: TRBV28
DNA: TGTGCCAGCAGCCCCCCCTCCGAGACCAACTATGGCTACACCTTC
CDR3: CASSPPSETNYGYTF

size: NA
J: TRBJ1-4
D: NA
V: TRBV6-9
DNA: TGTGCCAGCACGTCGACAGGTAGGCCGATGGATGAAAAACTGTTTTTT
CDR3: CASTSTGRPMDEKLFF

size: NA
J: TRBJ2-2
D: NA
V: TRBV7-2
DNA: TGTGCCAGCAGCTTAGAAGGTGTGGCCGGGGAGCTGTTTTTT
CDR3: CASSLEGVAGELFF

size: NA
J: TRBJ2-7
D: TRBD1
V: TRBV6-9
DNA: TGTGCCAGCAGCCTTGGACAGGGGGGTGCCGAGCAGTACTTC
CDR3: CASSLGQGGAEQYF

size: NA
J: TRBJ2-7
D: NA
V: TRBV28
DNA: TGTGCCAGCAGCCAAAACCCGCGGACCTACTCCTACGAGCAGTACTTC
CDR3: CASSQNPRTYSYEQYF

size: NA
J: TRBJ2-1
D: TRBD2
V: TRBV28
DNA: TGTGCCACTGGCCTCGGGGGGGGCACTAAGGATGAGCAGTTCTTC
CDR3: CATGLGGGTKDEQFF

size: NA
J: TRBJ2-3
D: TRBD2
V: TRBV19
DNA: TGTGCCAGTAGAAGACTAGCGGGGAGCACAGATACGCAGTATTTT
CDR3: CASRRLAGSTDTQYF

size: once
J: TRBJ2-4
D: NA
V: TRBV27
DNA: TGTGCCAGCAGTTCGCTAGCGCAGTCAGACATTCAGTACTTC
CDR3: CASSSLAQSDIQYF

size: NA
J: TRBJ1-1
D: TRBD1
V: TRBV5-6
DNA: TGTGCCAGCAGCCGGGACAGGGGAAAGGAAGCTTTCTTT
CDR3: CASSRDRGKEAFF

size: NA
J: TRBJ2-5
D: TRBD2
V: TRBV4-3
DNA: TGCGCCAGCAGCCAAGGCAACTACGCGGGGGTTCCGCAGACCCAGTACTTC
CDR3: CASSQGNYAGVPQTQYF

size: NA
J: TRBJ1-5
D: NA
V: TRBV28
DNA: TGTGCCAGCGAAGGAGGGGTTGAGCAGCCCCAGCATTTT
CDR3: CASEGGVEQPQHF

size: few
J: TRBJ1-2
D: NA
V: TRBV25-1
DNA: TGTGCCAGCCACGGGACGGGCTATGGCTACACCTTC
CDR3: CASHGTGYGYTF

size: NA
J: TRBJ2-1
D: TRBD1
V: TRBV2
DNA: TGTGCCAGCACCCTAGGAGACAGGGATAAGCCGACTGAGCAGTTCTTC
CDR3: CASTLGDRDKPTEQFF

size: NA
J: TRBJ2-3
D: NA
V: TRBV27
DNA: TGTGCCAGCAGTTTCTCAGGCAATCCGAGGGATACGCAGTATTTT
CDR3: CASSFSGNPRDTQYF

size: NA
J: TRBJ1-1
D: NA
V: TRBV4-3
DNA: TGCGCCAGCAGCCAAGATGGGGGGAACACTGAAGCTTTCTTT
CDR3: CASSQDGGNTEAFF

size: NA
J: TRBJ1-4
D: NA
V: TRBV9
DNA: TGTGCCAGCAGCGACACCTCCCTGGCCTCTCGAAAACTGTTTTTT
CDR3: CASSDTSLASRKLFF

size: NA
J: TRBJ2-3
D: NA
V: TRBV29-1
DNA: TGCAGCGTTGAAGGGGGGCTGGGCGTGCCCCGTCGAGGGGGCACAGATACGCAGTATTTT
CDR3: CSVEGGLGVPRRGGTDTQYF

size: NA
J: TRBJ2-3
D: NA
V: TRBV6-4
DNA: TGTGCCAGCAGAAAGGGGAGAGGCACAGATACGCAGTATTTT
CDR3: CASRKGRGTDTQYF

size: NA
J: TRBJ1-2
D: NA
V: TRBV5-4
DNA: TGTGCCAGCAGCCAAGTGTCCGGAGACTCTCGCTACACCTTC
CDR3: CASSQVSGDSRYTF

size: NA
J: TRBJ1-1
D: NA
V: TRBV9
DNA: TGTGCCAGCAGCGAAGGCCAGGTCGGGCTTGTCGGCACTGAAGCTTTCTTT
CDR3: CASSEGQVGLVGTEAFF

size: NA
J: TRBJ2-7
D: TRBD1
V: TRBV28
DNA: TGTGCCAGCGGGGGACAGTTAACCTACGAGCAGTACTTC
CDR3: CASGGQLTYEQYF

size: NA
J: TRBJ1-4
D: NA
V: TRBV4-1
DNA: TGCGCCAGCAGCCAAGTTACAGGGTGGGTTGGGAGTAGTGAAAAACTGTTTTTT
CDR3: CASSQVTGWVGSSEKLFF

size: NA
J: TRBJ2-2
D: TRBD1
V: TRBV28
DNA: TGTGCCAGCAGACCCGACAGGGAGGAGCTGTTTTTT
CDR3: CASRPDREELFF

size: NA
J: TRBJ2-7
D: TRBD1
V: TRBV5-6
DNA: TGTGCCAGCAGCTTTCGGGACAGGGGTTACGAGCAGTACTTC
CDR3: CASSFRDRGYEQYF

size: NA
J: TRBJ2-1
D: NA
V: TRBV4-1
DNA: TGCGCCAGCAGCCGCCTAGGCTCTAGCGATACCTACAATGAGCAGTTCTTC
CDR3: CASSRLGSSDTYNEQFF

size: few
J: TRBJ1-2
D: NA
V: TRBV5-1
DNA: TGCGCCAGCAGCTTCCAGGGTGATGCGATCTATGGCTACACCTTC
CDR3: CASSFQGDAIYGYTF

size: NA
J: TRBJ2-6
D: NA
V: TRBV4-2
DNA: TGTGCCAGCAGACACCTCCTAACAGGGGCCAACGTCCTGACTTTC
CDR3: CASRHLLTGANVLTF

size: NA
J: TRBJ2-1
D: NA
V: TRBV19
DNA: TGTGCCGCGATACTGGGGGAACACTACAATGAGCAGTTCTTC
CDR3: CAAILGEHYNEQFF

size: NA
J: TRBJ1-2
D: TRBD1
V: TRBV13
DNA: TGTGCCAGCAGCTTCGCGGGACAGGGCGTCCACACCTTC
CDR3: CASSFAGQGVHTF

size: NA
J: TRBJ2-1
D: NA
V: TRBV7-3
DNA: TGTGCCAGCAGCTTATCCCCCTACCGGAACAATGAGCAGTTCTTC
CDR3: CASSLSPYRNNEQFF

size: few
J: TRBJ1-2
D: TRBD1
V: TRBV11-2
DNA: TGTGCCAGCAGCCCTTCAGTGACAGGGATTGGCTACACCTTC
CDR3: CASSPSVTGIGYTF

size: NA
J: TRBJ2-7
D: TRBD1
V: TRBV7-2
DNA: TGTGCCAGCTCTACCGGTCCCCGGACAGGGCACTACGAGCAGTACTTC
CDR3: CASSTGPRTGHYEQYF

size: NA
J: TRBJ1-5
D: NA
V: TRBV4-1
DNA: TGCGCCAGCAGCCAAGCTGGAGGGGAGGATCAGCCCCAGCATTTT
CDR3: CASSQAGGEDQPQHF

size: once
J: TRBJ2-3
D: TRBD2
V: TRBV11-2
DNA: TGTGCCAGCAGCTTAGGGGGGCTAGCGGGGCTGGATACGCAGTATTTT
CDR3: CASSLGGLAGLDTQYF

size: NA
J: TRBJ1-2
D: NA
V: TRBV1
DNA: TGCACCAGCAGCCAAGGGAAGTGTGGGCATGGCTACACCTTC
CDR3: CTSSQGKCGHGYTF